Sequencing of this T cell receptor beta chain was carried out in a study of T cell responses to AZD1222 COVID-19 vaccine. Study conclusions and caveats: As reported, nearly half of all spike-specific TCRs target variant regions that are unmutated.

The protocol was immunoSEQ multiplex PCR, while the TCRdb copy is restricted to in-frame clones and leaves out a portion. Among some 99,000 clones listed, about 89% were seen once. This clone ranks as medium-sized. Its cognate antigen is unknown. V dropped 6 bases and J dropped 8; count of bases not matched to a gene: 8. CDR3 size: 13 residues. Germline V gene data show CDR1 as SGHTA and CDR2 as FQGNSA. The chain joins TRBV7-2 to TRBJ1-2, with 8 nucleotides matching TRBD1. The clonotype was recovered from an adult in good health. Sequencing was performed on peripheral blood, taken on day 0 of AZD1222 vaccination. CDR3 in amino acids: CASSSQGAQGYTF. In DNA form, the CDR3 reads TGTGCCAGCAGTTCCCAGGGGGCACAAGGCTACACCTTC.